This TCR beta chain was recovered during a study of cytotoxic CD8 clonotypes in ibrutinib-treated CLL. At the level of the study: Among the samples, the mean was roughly 260,000 productive templates and 85,000 to 100,000 productive rearrangements. General observations from the study: Exceeding age-matched healthy donors, baseline clonality also tracked the counts of circulating CD8+ T cells.

About 1.9 micrograms of genomic DNA (from cryopreserved PBMCs) were used for TCR beta libraries. On this clone: Its antigen is currently unknown.

The protocol was immunoSEQ multiplex PCR, while the TCRdb copy is restricted to in-frame clones and leaves out a portion. The sample includes around 160,000 clones, about 88% of them seen just once. Per germline, CDR1 WNHNN and CDR2 SYGVQD (reference sequence). V lost 5 bases to trimming and J lost 0 bases, with 7 bases between them. The CDR3 has 13 residues. Sequences were derived from PBMCs, sampled at disease progression, from a patient treated with ibrutinib. The V call is TRBV10-1, the J call TRBJ1-1; no firm D call. The receptor was derived from a human donor with chronic lymphocytic leukemia. The CDR3 DNA sequence: TGCGCCAGCAGTCAGCTTATGAACACTGAAGCTTTCTTT. Amino acids: CASSQLMNTEAFF.